This T cell receptor beta chain stems from a study of cytomegalovirus exposure and HLA in healthy donors. Researchers ran the PCR with 60 Vbeta and 13 Jbeta primers. Method: immunoSEQ multiplex PCR; TCRdb's copy keeps in-frame clones and lacks some. The table records roughly 81,000 clones, roughly 78% of them present only once. The study, taken as a whole, reports: Roughly uniform depth of sequencing across donors was assumed in presence/absence analyses.

Of note for this clone: Its cognate antigen is unknown.

Germline V lookup: CDR1 MNHEY, CDR2 SMNVEV (reference sequence). V was pared by 6 bases and J by 0 bases, with 6 bases between. The CDR3 is 13 amino acids. The chain has TRBV27 and TRBJ2-1, with D unclear. The sequenced sample consisted of PBMCs. This receptor was obtained from a man younger than 45 in good health and CMV-seronegative. The CDR3 DNA sequence: TGTGCCAGCAGGTACAGCTCCTACAATGAGCAGTTCTTC. It encodes CASRYSSYNEQFF.